The rows below give T cell receptor beta chains drawn from one sample of a study of blood T cell repertoires in COVID-19. The table came from immunoSEQ multiplex PCR; TCRdb's copy has only in-frame clones and leaves some out. The sample has around 330,000 clones; about 89% are singletons. The sample taken for sequencing was PBMCs or T cells enriched from blood (not recorded which). Every receptor here comes from a woman between 40 and 50 years old who had recovered from COVID-19. CDR3s leave out the opening cysteine and the closing phenylalanine or tryptophan. Each record gives: J gene, V gene, D gene, CDR3 protein. The D gene is left open where the match is weak.

J gene: TRBJ1-5; V gene: TRBV4-1; D gene: .; CDR3 protein: ASSQAGAGQPQH
J gene: TRBJ2-1; V gene: TRBV4-2; D gene: .; CDR3 protein: ASSQAGYNEQF
J gene: TRBJ2-5; V gene: TRBV6-2/TRBV6-3; D gene: TRBD2; CDR3 protein: ASSYPRGSTAETQY
J gene: TRBJ1-6; V gene: TRBV3-1/TRBV3-2; D gene: .; CDR3 protein: ASSQESGASYNSPLH
J gene: TRBJ1-2; V gene: TRBV4-1; D gene: TRBD1; CDR3 protein: ASSPYRGRST
J gene: TRBJ2-3; V gene: TRBV6-2/TRBV6-3; D gene: .; CDR3 protein: ASSYFTSQEDTQY
J gene: TRBJ1-5; V gene: TRBV7-6; D gene: .; CDR3 protein: ASSLSTGRHPLQQPQH
J gene: TRBJ2-3; V gene: TRBV24-1; D gene: TRBD2; CDR3 protein: ATSDPGTSGRDTQY
J gene: TRBJ2-7; V gene: TRBV7-6; D gene: TRBD1; CDR3 protein: ASSEGTGEQY
J gene: TRBJ2-7; V gene: TRBV28; D gene: .; CDR3 protein: ASNPGTLTREQY
J gene: TRBJ1-2; V gene: TRBV6-5; D gene: TRBD1; CDR3 protein: ASSYKGGGYT
J gene: TRBJ2-3; V gene: TRBV7-2; D gene: .; CDR3 protein: ASSPPGVTDTQY
J gene: TRBJ1-3; V gene: TRBV28; D gene: .; CDR3 protein: ASNPAGAGGNTIY
J gene: TRBJ1-2; V gene: TRBV18; D gene: .; CDR3 protein: ASSPIGHTNNYGYT
J gene: TRBJ2-2; V gene: TRBV19; D gene: TRBD2; CDR3 protein: ASSVPGLAGGYGELF
J gene: TRBJ1-1; V gene: TRBV10-1; D gene: .; CDR3 protein: ASSRTSMNTEAF
J gene: TRBJ2-3; V gene: TRBV28; D gene: TRBD2; CDR3 protein: ASGTSGRVGTDTQY
J gene: TRBJ1-5; V gene: TRBV2; D gene: TRBD1; CDR3 protein: ASNEMGQVNQPQH
J gene: TRBJ2-7; V gene: TRBV18; D gene: TRBD1; CDR3 protein: ASSPSGQGVHEQY
J gene: TRBJ2-2; V gene: TRBV30; D gene: .; CDR3 protein: AWSGSYTGELF
J gene: TRBJ2-1; V gene: TRBV11-3; D gene: .; CDR3 protein: ASRQYNEQF
J gene: TRBJ2-3; V gene: TRBV5-4; D gene: .; CDR3 protein: ASSMASSTDTQY
J gene: TRBJ2-5; V gene: TRBV2; D gene: .; CDR3 protein: ASSGQDQETQY
J gene: TRBJ2-3; V gene: TRBV27; D gene: .; CDR3 protein: ASSFRQGGRDTQY
J gene: TRBJ2-2; V gene: TRBV19; D gene: .; CDR3 protein: ASRVRGTGELF
J gene: TRBJ1-5; V gene: TRBV7-2; D gene: .; CDR3 protein: ASSLGVGGPGGNQPQH
J gene: TRBJ2-5; V gene: TRBV4-3; D gene: .; CDR3 protein: ASSPYAQSQETQY
J gene: TRBJ2-7; V gene: TRBV19; D gene: TRBD2; CDR3 protein: ASSTTSGGLYEQY
J gene: TRBJ1-3; V gene: TRBV7-2; D gene: .; CDR3 protein: ASSRRSGNTIY
J gene: TRBJ1-6; V gene: TRBV6-5; D gene: TRBD1; CDR3 protein: ASSFSGGNDSPLH
J gene: TRBJ2-6; V gene: TRBV19; D gene: TRBD1; CDR3 protein: ASSTSPGQGWSSGANVLT
J gene: TRBJ2-3; V gene: TRBV5-1; D gene: TRBD2; CDR3 protein: ASSLEASGGEAQY
J gene: TRBJ1-2; V gene: TRBV19; D gene: .; CDR3 protein: ASSIYPTALAVGYT
J gene: TRBJ2-1; V gene: TRBV29-1; D gene: .; CDR3 protein: GGRPGSYNEQF
J gene: TRBJ2-2; V gene: TRBV4-1; D gene: TRBD1; CDR3 protein: ASSQVVGQGVGNTGELF
J gene: TRBJ2-7; V gene: TRBV7-2; D gene: .; CDR3 protein: ASSLAGYSSYEQY
J gene: TRBJ2-7; V gene: TRBV21-1; D gene: .; CDR3 protein: ASSARTEGLYEQY
J gene: TRBJ2-7; V gene: TRBV6-5; D gene: TRBD1; CDR3 protein: ASRIDRGTYEQY
J gene: TRBJ1-1; V gene: TRBV13; D gene: .; CDR3 protein: ASSRVGAEAF
J gene: TRBJ2-7; V gene: TRBV11-3; D gene: TRBD2; CDR3 protein: ASSYGTNQQY
J gene: TRBJ2-2; V gene: TRBV18; D gene: TRBD1; CDR3 protein: ASSPSGGRDTGELF
J gene: TRBJ1-3; V gene: TRBV5-1; D gene: .; CDR3 protein: ASSAGTEGNTIY
J gene: TRBJ1-3; V gene: TRBV11-2; D gene: .; CDR3 protein: ASSLFRGSGNTIY
J gene: TRBJ2-1; V gene: TRBV7-3; D gene: TRBD2; CDR3 protein: ASSPLRGDYNEQF
J gene: TRBJ2-6; V gene: TRBV27; D gene: TRBD1; CDR3 protein: ASSFSAQGAQGANVLT
J gene: TRBJ1-1; V gene: TRBV30; D gene: .; CDR3 protein: AWIGREDTEAF
J gene: TRBJ2-3; V gene: TRBV3-1/TRBV3-2; D gene: .; CDR3 protein: ASSQVGGGGDTQY
J gene: TRBJ2-3; V gene: TRBV15; D gene: TRBD2; CDR3 protein: ATSREAGASTDTQY
J gene: TRBJ2-7; V gene: TRBV7-2; D gene: TRBD1; CDR3 protein: ASSLRQGDEQY
J gene: TRBJ1-1; V gene: TRBV11-3; D gene: .; CDR3 protein: ASSQTAGTEAF
J gene: TRBJ1-2; V gene: TRBV18; D gene: .; CDR3 protein: ASSPSPGGDYGYT
J gene: TRBJ1-2; V gene: TRBV5-1; D gene: .; CDR3 protein: ASTKLVPGGDDYGYT
J gene: TRBJ2-3; V gene: TRBV21-1; D gene: .; CDR3 protein: ASSKVDRRGTDTQY
J gene: TRBJ2-7; V gene: TRBV1; D gene: .; CDR3 protein: TSGSGGLCYEQY
J gene: TRBJ1-5; V gene: TRBV6-6; D gene: .; CDR3 protein: ASIDILSNQPQH
J gene: TRBJ2-2; V gene: TRBV7-6; D gene: .; CDR3 protein: ASSRPGGYTGELF
J gene: TRBJ2-7; V gene: TRBV5-4; D gene: .; CDR3 protein: ASSLTGRISEQY